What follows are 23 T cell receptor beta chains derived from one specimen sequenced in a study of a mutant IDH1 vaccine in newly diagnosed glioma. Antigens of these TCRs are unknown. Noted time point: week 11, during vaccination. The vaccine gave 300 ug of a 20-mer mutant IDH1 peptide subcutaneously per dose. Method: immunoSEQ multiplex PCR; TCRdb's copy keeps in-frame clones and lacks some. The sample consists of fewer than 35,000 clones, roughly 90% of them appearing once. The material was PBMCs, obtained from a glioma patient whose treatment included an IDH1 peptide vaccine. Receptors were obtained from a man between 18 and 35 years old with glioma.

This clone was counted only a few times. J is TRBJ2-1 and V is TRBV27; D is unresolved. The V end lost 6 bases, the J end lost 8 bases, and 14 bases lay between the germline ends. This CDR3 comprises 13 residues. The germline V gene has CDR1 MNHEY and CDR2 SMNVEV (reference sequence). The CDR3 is CASSPYMADEQFF. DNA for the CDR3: TGTGCCAGCAGCCCTTATATGGCGGATGAGCAGTTCTTC.

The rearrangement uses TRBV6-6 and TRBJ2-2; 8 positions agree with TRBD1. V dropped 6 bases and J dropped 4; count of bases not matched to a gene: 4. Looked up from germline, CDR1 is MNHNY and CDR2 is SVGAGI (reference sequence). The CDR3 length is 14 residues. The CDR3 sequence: CASRRTGITGELFF. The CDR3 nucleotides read TGTGCCAGCAGGAGGACAGGGATCACCGGGGAGCTGTTTTTT.

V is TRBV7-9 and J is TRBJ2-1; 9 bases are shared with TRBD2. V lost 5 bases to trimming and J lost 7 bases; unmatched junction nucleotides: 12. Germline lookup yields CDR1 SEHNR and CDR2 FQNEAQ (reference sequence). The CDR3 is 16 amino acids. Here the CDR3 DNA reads TGTGCCAGCAGCCAGACTAGCGGCGGGGCATGGAATGAGCAGTTCTTC. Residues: CASSQTSGGAWNEQFF.

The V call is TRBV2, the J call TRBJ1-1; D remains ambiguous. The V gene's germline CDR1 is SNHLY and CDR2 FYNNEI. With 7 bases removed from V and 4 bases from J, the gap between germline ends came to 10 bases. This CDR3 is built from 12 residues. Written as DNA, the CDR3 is TGTGCCAGCACCCGCCCGGGCACTGAAGCTTTCTTT. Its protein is CASTRPGTEAFF.

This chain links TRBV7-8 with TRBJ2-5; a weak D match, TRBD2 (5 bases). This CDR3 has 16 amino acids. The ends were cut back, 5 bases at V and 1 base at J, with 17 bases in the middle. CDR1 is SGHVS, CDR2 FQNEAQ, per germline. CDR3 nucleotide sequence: TGTGCCAGCAGCCACCCCGGGATCCGGGGCCAAGAGACCCAGTACTTC. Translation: CASSHPGIRGQETQYF. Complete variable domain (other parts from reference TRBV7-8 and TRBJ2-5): GAGVSQSPRYKVAKRGQDVALRCDPISGHVSLFWYQQALGQGPEFLTYFQNEAQLDKSGLPSDRFFAERPEGSVSTLKIQRTQQEDSAVYLCASSHPGIRGQETQYFGPGTRLLVL.

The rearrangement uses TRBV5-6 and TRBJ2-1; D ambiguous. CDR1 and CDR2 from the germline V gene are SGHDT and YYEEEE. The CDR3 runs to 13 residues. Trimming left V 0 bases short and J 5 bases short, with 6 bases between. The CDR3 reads CASSLAVNNEQFF. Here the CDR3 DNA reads TGTGCCAGCAGCTTGGCCGTGAACAATGAGCAGTTCTTC.

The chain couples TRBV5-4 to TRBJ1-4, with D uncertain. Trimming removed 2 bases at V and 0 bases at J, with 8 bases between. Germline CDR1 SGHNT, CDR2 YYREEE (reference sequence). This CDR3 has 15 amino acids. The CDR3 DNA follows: TGTGCCAGCAGCTTTGGGAGCTCAACTAATGAAAAACTGTTTTTT. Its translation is CASSFGSSTNEKLFF.

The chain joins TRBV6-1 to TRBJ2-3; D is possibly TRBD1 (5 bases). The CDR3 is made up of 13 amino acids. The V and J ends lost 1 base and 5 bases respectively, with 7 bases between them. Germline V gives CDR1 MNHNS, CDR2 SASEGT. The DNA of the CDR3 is TGTGCCAGCAGTGAAGTAAGGGGAGATACGCAGTATTTT. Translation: CASSEVRGDTQYF.

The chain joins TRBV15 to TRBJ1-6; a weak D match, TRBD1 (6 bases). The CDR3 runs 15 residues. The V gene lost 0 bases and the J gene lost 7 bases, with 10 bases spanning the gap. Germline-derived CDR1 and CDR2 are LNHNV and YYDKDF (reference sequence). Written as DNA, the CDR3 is TGTGCCACCAGCAGAGACGGGGGCAGAAATTCACCCCTCCACTTT. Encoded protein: CATSRDGGRNSPLHF. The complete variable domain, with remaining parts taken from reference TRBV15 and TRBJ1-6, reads DAMVIQNPRYQVTQFGKPVTLSCSQTLNHNVMYWYQQKSSQAPKLLFHYYDKDFNNEADTPDNFQSRRPNTSFCFLDIRSPGLGDTAMYLCATSRDGGRNSPLHFGNGTRLTVT.

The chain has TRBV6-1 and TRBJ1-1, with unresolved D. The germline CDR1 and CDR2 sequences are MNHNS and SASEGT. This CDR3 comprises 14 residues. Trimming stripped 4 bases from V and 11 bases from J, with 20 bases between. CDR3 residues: CASSGLGRRESAFF. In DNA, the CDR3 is TGTGCCAGCAGTGGATTAGGCAGGAGGGAGTCGGCTTTCTTT.

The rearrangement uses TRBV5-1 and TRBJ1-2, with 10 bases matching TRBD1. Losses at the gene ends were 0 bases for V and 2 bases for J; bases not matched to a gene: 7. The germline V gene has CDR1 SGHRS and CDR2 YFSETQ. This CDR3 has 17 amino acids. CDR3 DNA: TGCGCCAGCAGCTTGGCCCCTGGGGACAGGGGCAACTATGGCTACACCTTC. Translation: CASSLAPGDRGNYGYTF.

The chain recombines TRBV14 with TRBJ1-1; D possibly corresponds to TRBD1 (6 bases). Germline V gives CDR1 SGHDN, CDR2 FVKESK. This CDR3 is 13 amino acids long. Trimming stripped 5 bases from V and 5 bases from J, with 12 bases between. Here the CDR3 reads CASSRGGRTEAFF. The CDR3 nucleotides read TGTGCCAGCAGCAGGGGGGGCAGGACTGAAGCTTTCTTT.

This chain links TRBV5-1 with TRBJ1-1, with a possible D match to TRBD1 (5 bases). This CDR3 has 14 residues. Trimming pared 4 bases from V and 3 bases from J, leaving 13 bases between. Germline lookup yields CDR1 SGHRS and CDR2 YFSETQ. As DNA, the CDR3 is TGCGCCAGCAGCGAAGCTGGACACCACACTGAAGCTTTCTTT. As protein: CASSEAGHHTEAFF.

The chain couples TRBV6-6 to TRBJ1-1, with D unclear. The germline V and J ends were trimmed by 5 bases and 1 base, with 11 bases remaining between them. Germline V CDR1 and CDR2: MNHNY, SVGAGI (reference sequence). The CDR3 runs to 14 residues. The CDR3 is CASSARTGNTEAFF. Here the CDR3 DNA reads TGTGCCAGCAGTGCCCGAACGGGGAACACTGAAGCTTTCTTT.

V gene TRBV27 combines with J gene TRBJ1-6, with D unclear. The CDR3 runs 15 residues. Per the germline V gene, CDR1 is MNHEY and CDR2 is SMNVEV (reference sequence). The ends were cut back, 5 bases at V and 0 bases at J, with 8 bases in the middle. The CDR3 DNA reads TGTGCCAGCAGTCCCTGGAGCTCCTATAATTCACCCCTCCACTTT. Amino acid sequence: CASSPWSSYNSPLHF.

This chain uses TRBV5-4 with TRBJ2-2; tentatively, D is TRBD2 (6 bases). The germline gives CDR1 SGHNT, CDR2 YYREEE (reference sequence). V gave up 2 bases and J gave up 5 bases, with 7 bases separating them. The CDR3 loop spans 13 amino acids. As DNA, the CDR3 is TGTGCCAGCAGCTTACTAGCTACCGGGGAGCTGTTTTTT. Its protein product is CASSLLATGELFF. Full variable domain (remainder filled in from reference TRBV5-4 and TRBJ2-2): ETGVTQSPTHLIKTRGQQVTLRCSSQSGHNTVSWYQQALGQGPQFIFQYYREEENGRGNFPPRFSGLQFPNYSSELNVNALELDDSALYLCASSLLATGELFFGEGSRLTVL.

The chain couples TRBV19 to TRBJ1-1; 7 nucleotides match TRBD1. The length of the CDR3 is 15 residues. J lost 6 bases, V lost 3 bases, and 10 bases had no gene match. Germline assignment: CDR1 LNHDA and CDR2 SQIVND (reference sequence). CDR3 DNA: TGTGCCAGTAGTATCTCGGGGCAGGGGGTTTCTGAAGCTTTCTTT. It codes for CASSISGQGVSEAFF. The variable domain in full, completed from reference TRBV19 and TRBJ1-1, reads DGGITQSPKYLFRKEGQNVTLSCEQNLNHDAMYWYRQDPGQGLRLIYYSQIVNDFQKGDIAEGYSVSREKKESFPLTVTSAQKNPTAFYLCASSISGQGVSEAFFGQGTRLTVV.

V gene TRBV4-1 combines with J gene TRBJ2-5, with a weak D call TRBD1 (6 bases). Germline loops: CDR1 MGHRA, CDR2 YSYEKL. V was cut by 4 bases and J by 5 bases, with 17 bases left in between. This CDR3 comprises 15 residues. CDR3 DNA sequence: TGCGCCAGCAGCCCACAACTCAGGGGTGATGAGACCCAGTACTTC. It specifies CASSPQLRGDETQYF.

This CDR3 reads CASSLTGNEQYF. The CDR3, as DNA: TGCGCCAGCAGCTTGACAGGGAACGAGCAGTACTTC. This sequence joins TRBV5-1 and TRBJ2-7; TRBD1 might be the D (6 bases). Trimming cost V 1 base and J 5 bases, with 7 bases left between them. Germline CDR1 and CDR2: SGHRS and YFSETQ. CDR3 size: 12 residues.

This chain's CDR3 is CASSLGSIEAFF. CDR3 bases: TGTGCCAGCAGCTTGGGATCGATAGAAGCTTTCTTT. The V call is TRBV5-6, the J call TRBJ1-1; D unresolved. V lost 0 bases to trimming and J lost 8 bases, with 8 bases between them. The germline V gene encodes CDR1 SGHDT and CDR2 YYEEEE. This CDR3 has 12 amino acids. The whole variable domain, remainder taken from reference TRBV5-6 and TRBJ1-1, is DAGVTQSPTHLIKTRGQQVTLRCSPKSGHDTVSWYQQALGQGPQFIFQYYEEEERQRGNFPDRFSGHQFPNYSSELNVNALLLGDSALYLCASSLGSIEAFFGQGTRLTVV.

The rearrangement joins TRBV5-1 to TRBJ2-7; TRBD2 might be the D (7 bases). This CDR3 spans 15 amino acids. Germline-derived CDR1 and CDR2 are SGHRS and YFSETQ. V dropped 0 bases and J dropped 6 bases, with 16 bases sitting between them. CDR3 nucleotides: TGCGCCAGCAGCTTGGAATTAGGGGGGGTAGGCGAGCAGTACTTC. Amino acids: CASSLELGGVGEQYF.

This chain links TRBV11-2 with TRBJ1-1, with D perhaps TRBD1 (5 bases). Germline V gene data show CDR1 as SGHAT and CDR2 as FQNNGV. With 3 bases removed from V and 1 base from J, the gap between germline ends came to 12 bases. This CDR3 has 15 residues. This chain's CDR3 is CASSFAAGKNTEAFF. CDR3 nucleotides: TGTGCCAGCAGCTTCGCCGCAGGGAAGAACACTGAAGCTTTCTTT.

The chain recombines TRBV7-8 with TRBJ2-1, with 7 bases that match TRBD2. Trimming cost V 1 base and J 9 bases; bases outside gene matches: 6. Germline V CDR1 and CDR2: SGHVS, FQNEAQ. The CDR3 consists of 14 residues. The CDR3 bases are TGTGCCAGCAGCTTAGAGCGGGACTCGAGTGAGCAGTTCTTC. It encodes CASSLERDSSEQFF.